Given below is one T cell receptor beta chain in context. Its antigen is unknown. The sample belongs to a study of cytomegalovirus exposure and HLA in healthy donors. Notes on the study in general: While the bulk of TCR sequences proved rare, some public TCRs turned up in many donors. Accurate HLA-A and HLA-B prediction from TCR beta sequences was reported for most subjects. When analyzed later, a missense DCLRE1C variant was found to be linked to TCR beta V- and J-gene trimming.

PCR amplification relied on 60 Vbeta primers (plus 13 Jbeta primers). The assay was immunoSEQ multiplex PCR, and TCRdb's table has in-frame clones only and misses some. Found here are approximately 180,000 clones, roughly 80% of them singletons; the top ten hold roughly 1.6%. In germline, CDR1 is MGHDK, CDR2 SYGVNS. CDR3 length: 14 amino acids. Trimming cost V 2 bases and J 8 bases; bases outside gene matches: 5. The sequenced material came from PBMCs. The sequence derives from a woman aged 18-29 years in good health and CMV-seronegative. V usage is TRBV25-1 and J usage is TRBJ2-1; 8 bases map to TRBD1. The CDR3, as DNA: TGTGCCAGCAGTGAAGGCAGGGGGCGACATGAGCAGTTCTTC. Protein: CASSEGRGRHEQFF.